Given below is one T cell receptor beta chain in context. The entry originates in a study of breast tumors, draining lymph nodes, adjacent tissues. TCRdb itself ran the multiplex PCR reads through MiXCR, one entry per CDR3 protein. The repertoire holds about 80,000 distinct CDR3 sequences, with roughly a fifth as singletons. Breast cancer patients provided tissue from their axillary draining lymph nodes. Specimen: axillary lymph node tissue. This clonotype was obtained from a female donor with breast cancer. Some clones in this sample may be carry-over from other donors' samples.

The CDR3 region is CASSFEGPRRNSPLHF. CDR3 DNA sequence: TGTGCCAGCAGTTTCGAGGGGCCCCGACGGAATTCACCCCTCCACTTT. The rearrangement links TRBV27 to TRBJ1-6; D possibly corresponds to TRBD1 (5 bases). The CDR3 covers 16 residues. Per the germline V gene, CDR1 is MNHEY and CDR2 is SMNVEV (reference sequence). The V and J ends lost 3 bases and 7 bases respectively, with 16 bases between them.